A selection of T cell receptor beta chains follows, all from one sample in a study of graft-versus-host responses after intestinal transplantation. The table came from immunoSEQ multiplex PCR; TCRdb's copy has only in-frame clones and leaves some out. The repertoire holds some 85,000 clones, with around 86% as singletons. The antigens for these receptors are not known. The sample consisted of unstimulated CD8+ T cells sorted from spleen or lymph node cells, taken before transplant. The receptors stem from a human donor who was the organ donor for an intestinal transplant. The CDR3 runs from the conserved cysteine through the conserved F or W.

V gene	CDR3 protein
TRBV6-5	CASSYSSWGKDTQYF
TRBV10-2	CASSLGGTYNEQFF
TRBV27	CASSPGTGFHNEQFF
TRBV12-5	CASGLNHLAGGFQETQYF
TRBV27	CASSRGGQWGTEAFF
TRBV30	CAWSGTSGGSSYNEQFF
TRBV4-1	CASSQGASGGAVDEQFF
TRBV11-2	CASSFWDRVKVSPLHF
TRBV7-9	CASSSDTGGARELFF
TRBV28	CASSQEARGGAETQYF
TRBV5-5	CASWSTGELFF
TRBV15	CATSRGWTAFTGELFF
TRBV5-1	CASSLSGTGLNEQYF
TRBV7-6	CASSPEGSSYNEQFF
TRBV29-1	CSVEDGELFF
TRBV4-1	CASSPWTDKNTGELFF
TRBV7-3	CASSLTGGLAGGSTDTQYF
TRBV27	CASSLFGGSSYNEQFF
TRBV6-5	CASSSSGGDTGELFF
TRBV7-9	CASSFGQGLSTNTEAFF
TRBV6-1	CASSEAGGTGVEKLFF
TRBV6-1	CASSEARLLQAYNEQFF
TRBV4-2	CAVMAGTYTEAFF
TRBV6-5	CASRISGGESDTQYF
TRBV30	CAWSGTGGTDTQYF
TRBV5-1	CASSPGRLNTEAFF
TRBV6-6	CATQGPYNEKLFF
TRBV30	CAWSVVIGYNEQFF
TRBV7-3	CASSSYMGGTIGNTIYF
TRBV5-4	CASSATGFDTQYF
TRBV9	CASSGYSGPLGGNEQFF
TRBV7-8	CASSSEENYGYTF
TRBV20-1	CSAHRGNEQYF
TRBV7-9	CASSPRSGTGIGYTF
TRBV27	CASSSHRDLRGYTF
TRBV5-4	CASRPGGQGSYEQYF